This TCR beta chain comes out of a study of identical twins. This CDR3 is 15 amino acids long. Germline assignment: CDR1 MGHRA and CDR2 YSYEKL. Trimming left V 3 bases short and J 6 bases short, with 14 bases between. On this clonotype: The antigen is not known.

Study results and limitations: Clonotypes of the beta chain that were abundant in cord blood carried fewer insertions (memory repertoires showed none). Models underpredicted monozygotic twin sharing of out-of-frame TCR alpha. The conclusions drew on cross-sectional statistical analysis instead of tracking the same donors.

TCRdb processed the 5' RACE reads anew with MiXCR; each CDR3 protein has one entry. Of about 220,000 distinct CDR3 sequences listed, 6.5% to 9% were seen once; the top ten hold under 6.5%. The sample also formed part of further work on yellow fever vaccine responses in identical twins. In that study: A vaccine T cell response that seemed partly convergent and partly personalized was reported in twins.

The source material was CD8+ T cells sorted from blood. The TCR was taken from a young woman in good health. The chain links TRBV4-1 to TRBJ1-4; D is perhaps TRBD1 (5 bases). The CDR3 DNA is TGCGCCAGCAGCCACTCAGGGACCTCGGATGAAAAACTGTTTTTT. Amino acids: CASSHSGTSDEKLFF.